Presented here are 26 T cell receptor beta chains from one specimen sequenced in a study of cytomegalovirus exposure and HLA in healthy donors. The PCR used 60 Vbeta and 13 Jbeta primers. Clones were sequenced by immunoSEQ multiplex PCR, and TCRdb holds only the in-frame ones, with some missing. Of around 140,000 clones in the sample, more than 75% were seen once. Sequenced sample: PBMCs. The receptors derive from a young woman in good health and CMV-seronegative.

This chain uses TRBV2 with TRBJ1-1, with TRBD1 as a possible D gene (6 bases). CDR3 size: 14 residues. V was trimmed by 6 bases and J by 6 bases, leaving 17 bases between them. From germline, CDR1 is SNHLY and CDR2 FYNNEI. In nucleotides, the CDR3 is TGTGCCAGCAGGGAATGGGGGGGCGGGCCTGAAGCTTTCTTT. It encodes CASREWGGGPEAFF.

The J gene is TRBJ1-1, the V gene TRBV5-4; D is perhaps TRBD1 (5 bases). Germline V lookup: CDR1 SGHNT, CDR2 YYREEE (reference sequence). The V and J ends lost 4 bases and 0 bases respectively, with 19 bases between them. The length of the CDR3 is 17 residues. This CDR3 is CASSRVVQGGMNTEAFF. The DNA of the CDR3 is TGTGCCAGCAGCCGGGTCGTCCAGGGCGGAATGAACACTGAAGCTTTCTTT.

In its sample, this clone was seen once. The V call is TRBV14, the J call TRBJ1-5, with 7 bases fitting TRBD1. The CDR3 has 13 residues. Germline V lookup: CDR1 SGHDN, CDR2 FVKESK. The V segment lost 7 bases and the J segment 7 bases; nucleotides outside the gene matches: 7. The CDR3 region has the DNA TGTGCCAGCATTGAGGGGGCCGGCCAGCCCCAGCATTTT. It translates to CASIEGAGQPQHF.

The chain carries TRBV4-3 and TRBJ1-2; a weak D match, TRBD1 (6 bases). Trimming shortened V by 1 base and J by 5 bases, and 14 bases separated the two germline ends. Germline assignment: CDR1 LGHNA and CDR2 YSLEER. This CDR3 contains 15 residues. Here the CDR3 reads CASSQASTGLYGYTF. The CDR3 nucleotides are TGCGCCAGCAGCCAAGCATCGACAGGCCTATATGGCTACACCTTC.

The CDR3 is CASSPYTWLSYEQYF. Here the CDR3 DNA reads TGCGCCAGCAGCCCCTATACGTGGTTGTCCTACGAGCAGTACTTC. The rearrangement joins TRBV5-1 to TRBJ2-7; D not resolved. Trimming shortened V by 4 bases and J by 1 base, and 15 bases separated the two germline ends. Germline loops: CDR1 SGHRS, CDR2 YFSETQ. The CDR3 is made up of 15 amino acids.

CDR3 sequence (DNA): TGCGCCAGCAGCCAAGCGGGAGGAAGCACCTACGAGCAGTACTTC. Its protein is CASSQAGGSTYEQYF. This chain connects TRBV5-1 to TRBJ2-7; 9 bases align to TRBD2. V was clipped by 4 bases and J by 2 bases; unmatched bases: 7. The germline V gene encodes CDR1 SGHRS and CDR2 YFSETQ. The CDR3 spans 15 residues.

The chain combines TRBV7-9 with TRBJ2-3; 11 bases are a match to TRBD2. V was pared by 5 bases and J by 3 bases, with 4 bases of the junction left unmatched. CDR3 length equals 15 residues. From germline, CDR1 is SEHNR and CDR2 FQNEAQ (reference sequence). CDR3 nucleotide sequence: TGTGCCAGCAGCCTACTAGCGGGGGAGACAGATACGCAGTATTTT. Residues: CASSLLAGETDTQYF.

The chain joins TRBV18 to TRBJ2-7, with 7 bases fitting TRBD2. Germline CDR1 reads KGHSH; CDR2 reads LQKENI. CDR3 length: 13 residues. With V trimmed by 0 bases and J by 4 bases, 0 bases remained unmatched. The CDR3 sequence: CASSPPREYEQYF. The CDR3 DNA is TGTGCCAGCTCACCACCGCGGGAGTACGAGCAGTACTTC. The full variable domain, completed using reference TRBV18 and TRBJ2-7, is NAGVMQNPRHLVRRRGQEARLRCSPMKGHSHVYWYRQLPEEGLKFMVYLQKENIIDESGMPKERFSAEFPKEGPSILRIQQVVRGDSAAYFCASSPPREYEQYFGPGTRLTVT.

The rearrangement joins TRBV28 to TRBJ1-5; 8 bases match TRBD1. Trimming at V came to 0 bases and at J to 2 bases, leaving 6 bases not matched to a gene. Germline V gives CDR1 MDHEN, CDR2 SYDVKM. The CDR3 is 17 amino acids. CDR3 DNA sequence: TGTGCCAGCAGTTTATGGAGGACAGGGACGGGCAATCAGCCCCAGCATTTT. Its protein product is CASSLWRTGTGNQPQHF.

This sequence joins TRBV6-5 and TRBJ2-1, with 10 bases matching TRBD1. Trimming at V came to 9 bases and at J to 5 bases, leaving 7 bases not matched to a gene. The CDR3 spans 14 residues. In germline, CDR1 is MNHEY, CDR2 SVGAGI. The CDR3 sequence: CASAAGTGDNEQFF. The CDR3, as DNA: TGTGCCAGTGCTGCCGGGACAGGGGACAATGAGCAGTTCTTC.

The chain recombines TRBV19 with TRBJ2-1; D is ambiguous. This CDR3 is 12 amino acids long. Germline values: CDR1 LNHDA, CDR2 SQIVND (reference sequence). Trimming pared 4 bases from V and 7 bases from J, leaving 8 bases between. The CDR3, as DNA: TGTGCCAGTAGTAGAGTGAGGAATGAGCAGTTCTTC. Residues: CASSRVRNEQFF. Looking up the rest from reference TRBV19 and TRBJ2-1 gives the full variable domain: DGGITQSPKYLFRKEGQNVTLSCEQNLNHDAMYWYRQDPGQGLRLIYYSQIVNDFQKGDIAEGYSVSREKKESFPLTVTSAQKNPTAFYLCASSRVRNEQFFGPGTRLTVL.

The chain uses TRBV9 and TRBJ2-7; perhaps TRBD2 as D (6 bases). Germline CDR1 reads SGDLS; CDR2 reads YYNGEE. The CDR3 contains 13 residues. Trimming removed 0 bases at V and 6 bases at J, with 10 bases between. CDR3 nucleotides: TGTGCCAGCAGCGTAGTGGAGGGTTCCGAGCAGTACTTC. Amino acid sequence: CASSVVEGSEQYF.

The chain employs TRBV28 and TRBJ2-2; TRBD2 matches 15 bases. CDR3 length: 19 amino acids. Germline values: CDR1 MDHEN, CDR2 SYDVKM. V shed 4 bases and J 3 bases; nucleotides not matched to a gene: 9. In nucleotides, the CDR3 is TGTGCCAGCAGTTCAGGACTAGCGGGAGGGCCCCAATACACCGGGGAGCTGTTTTTT. Translating gives CASSSGLAGGPQYTGELFF.

This chain joins TRBV25-1 and TRBJ1-2; no definite D call. Germline V gene lookup returns CDR1 MGHDK and CDR2 SYGVNS. CDR3 length: 16 residues. The V end lost 0 bases, the J end lost 4 bases, and 15 bases lay between the germline ends. CDR3 bases: TGTGCCAGCAGTGAATACAAGTATGAGGGTGTCTATGGCTACACCTTC. Translation gives CASSEYKYEGVYGYTF.

This clone was found once. The J gene is TRBJ1-1, the V gene TRBV2, with D tentatively TRBD1 (5 bases). Per the germline V gene, CDR1 is SNHLY and CDR2 is FYNNEI. This CDR3 is 13 amino acids long. V gave up 0 bases and J gave up 8 bases, with 10 bases separating them. The CDR3 loop is CASSEAGRAEAFF. CDR3 nucleotide sequence: TGTGCCAGCAGTGAAGCCGGCAGGGCCGAAGCTTTCTTT.

The V call is TRBV18, the J call TRBJ2-7, with D perhaps matching TRBD2 (5 bases). Germline V gene lookup returns CDR1 KGHSH and CDR2 LQKENI. Trimming removed 0 bases at V and 3 bases at J, with 15 bases between. The CDR3 is 16 amino acids. The CDR3 nucleotides read TGTGCCAGCTCACCACCGGGTGGGGAGATCTTCTACGAGCAGTACTTC. It translates to CASSPPGGEIFYEQYF.

The chain recombines TRBV7-8 with TRBJ2-5; a weak D match, TRBD2 (8 bases). Germline CDR1 reads SGHVS; CDR2 reads FQNEAQ. This CDR3 is 16 amino acids long. With 5 bases removed from V and 2 bases from J, the gap between germline ends came to 18 bases. CDR3 nucleotide sequence: TGTGCCAGCAGCCCCGGCGGGGGGACAGTTCAAGAGACCCAGTACTTC. It translates to CASSPGGGTVQETQYF. The full variable domain, with the rest looked up from reference TRBV7-8 and TRBJ2-5, is GAGVSQSPRYKVAKRGQDVALRCDPISGHVSLFWYQQALGQGPEFLTYFQNEAQLDKSGLPSDRFFAERPEGSVSTLKIQRTQQEDSAVYLCASSPGGGTVQETQYFGPGTRLLVL.

V and J are TRBV11-2 and TRBJ2-5, with TRBD2 matching 7 bases. This CDR3 comprises 17 residues. Germline trimming cut 1 base from V and 5 bases from J; bases unmatched to any gene: 13. Germline CDR1 reads SGHAT; CDR2 reads FQNNGV. CDR3 DNA: TGTGCCAGCAGCTTAGGTGGGGGGGGAGGGGTCGGGGAGACCCAGTACTTC. It specifies CASSLGGGGGVGETQYF.

The rearrangement links TRBV30 to TRBJ1-6, with D tentatively TRBD1 (5 bases). This CDR3 spans 14 amino acids. Germline CDR1 and CDR2: GTSNPN and SVGIG (reference sequence). V dropped 2 bases and J dropped 10 bases, with 15 bases sitting between them. The CDR3 here is CAWSWSGRESPLHF. The CDR3 DNA reads as TGTGCCTGGAGTTGGTCAGGGCGGGAATCACCCCTCCACTTT.

The V gene is TRBV6-6, the J gene TRBJ2-5; TRBD1 aligns across 7 bases. The J call is uncertain, as TRBJ2-7 better fits the DNA end. The CDR3 contains 16 residues. CDR1 and CDR2 (germline): MNHNY, SVGAGI (reference sequence). The CDR3 is CASTLTVQGSPYEQYF. In DNA, the CDR3 is TGTGCCAGCACTCTAACAGTACAGGGGTCACCCTACGAGCAGTACTTC.

The rearrangement uses TRBV28 and TRBJ2-6, with D perhaps matching TRBD1 (5 bases). Germline CDR1 MDHEN, CDR2 SYDVKM. Trimming took 3 bases from V and 12 from J, leaving 18 bases between them. The CDR3 sequence is 15 residues long. Here the CDR3 reads CASSFLSRLTAVLTF. CDR3 bases: TGTGCCAGCAGTTTTCTTTCGAGATTGACAGCCGTCCTGACTTTC.

The rearrangement uses TRBV5-1 and TRBJ2-7; 9 bases are shared with TRBD2. The germline V gene has CDR1 SGHRS and CDR2 YFSETQ. J was trimmed by 0 bases and V by 5 bases; bases with no gene match: 9. The CDR3 runs 16 residues. The CDR3 region is CASSIASGAGSYEQYF. The DNA for the CDR3 is TGCGCCAGCAGTATCGCTAGCGGGGCAGGCTCCTACGAGCAGTACTTC. Complete variable domain (other parts from reference TRBV5-1 and TRBJ2-7): KAGVTQTPRYLIKTRGQQVTLSCSPISGHRSVSWYQQTPGQGLQFLFEYFSETQRNKGNFPGRFSGRQFSNSRSEMNVSTLELGDSALYLCASSIASGAGSYEQYFGPGTRLTVT.

The chain is built from TRBV5-8 and TRBJ2-3, with a tentative D call TRBD1 (6 bases). Germline-derived CDR1 and CDR2 are SGHTS and YDEGEE. This CDR3 contains 15 residues. V was trimmed by 1 base and J by 2 bases, leaving 11 bases between them. The CDR3 reads CASSLWGRTTDTQYF. CDR3 DNA sequence: TGTGCCAGCAGCTTGTGGGGGCGGACCACAGATACGCAGTATTTT.

This chain connects TRBV7-9 to TRBJ2-1; D perhaps matches TRBD2 (6 bases). The CDR3 spans 15 residues. The germline gives CDR1 SEHNR, CDR2 FQNEAQ (reference sequence). V lost 5 bases to trimming and J lost 6 bases, with 17 bases between them. The chain's CDR3 is CASSRGLGLVNEQFF. In DNA form, the CDR3 reads TGTGCCAGCAGCAGGGGACTCGGACTGGTCAATGAGCAGTTCTTC.

The chain uses TRBV7-9 and TRBJ2-7; D unclear. The germline gives CDR1 SEHNR, CDR2 FQNEAQ (reference sequence). V was trimmed by 1 base and J by 6 bases, leaving 10 bases between them. The CDR3 consists of 13 residues. CDR3 sequence: CASSLEPLGEQYF. In nucleotides, the CDR3 is TGTGCCAGCAGCTTAGAGCCCCTCGGCGAGCAGTACTTC.

The chain uses TRBV25-1 and TRBJ2-7; TRBD1 aligns across 8 bases. The V gene end was trimmed by 2 bases and the J gene end by 1 base; junction bases not matched to a gene: 4. Germline V gene lookup returns CDR1 MGHDK and CDR2 SYGVNS. The CDR3 loop spans 15 amino acids. The CDR3 DNA reads TGTGCCAGCAGTGAAACTGACAGGGGATCCTACGAGCAGTACTTC. It specifies CASSETDRGSYEQYF.